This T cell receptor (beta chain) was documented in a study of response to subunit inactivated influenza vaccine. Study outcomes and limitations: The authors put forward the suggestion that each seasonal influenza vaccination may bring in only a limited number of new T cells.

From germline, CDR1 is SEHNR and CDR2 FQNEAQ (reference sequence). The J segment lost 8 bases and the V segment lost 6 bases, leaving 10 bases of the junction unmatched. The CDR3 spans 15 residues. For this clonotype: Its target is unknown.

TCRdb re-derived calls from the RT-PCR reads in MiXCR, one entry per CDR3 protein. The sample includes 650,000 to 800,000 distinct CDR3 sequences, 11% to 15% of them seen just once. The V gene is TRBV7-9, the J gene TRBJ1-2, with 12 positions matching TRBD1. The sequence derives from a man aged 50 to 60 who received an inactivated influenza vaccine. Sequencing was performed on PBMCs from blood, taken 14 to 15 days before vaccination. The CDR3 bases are TGTGCCAGCAGACATACGGGACAGGGGGCAGGCGGCTACACCTTC. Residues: CASRHTGQGAGGYTF.